Following are 28 T cell receptor beta chains from one sample sequenced in a study of T-cell reconstitution after alpha-beta-depleted transplantation in children. The TCRbeta library was prepared with unique molecular identifiers. TCRdb recomputed calls from the PCR reads with MiXCR, one row per CDR3 protein. The data contain roughly 240,000 distinct CDR3 sequences, just under 8.5% of them seen just once; the ten biggest clones take up just under 6.5%. The specimen was PBMCs, mostly from graft donor cells, collected 180 days after TCRalphabeta/CD19-depleted stem cell transplant. These receptor sequences come from a male patient under 18 who had a stem cell transplant for acute lymphoblastic leukemia, so the T cells may come from the graft donor.

This clonotype was seen many times. The chain uses TRBV28 and TRBJ1-1; D remains unclear. Germline loops: CDR1 MDHEN, CDR2 SYDVKM. This CDR3 spans 14 amino acids. Trimming removed 3 bases from V and 3 bases from J, with 11 bases in between. CDR3 amino acids: CASSFKESDTEAFF. DNA of the CDR3: TGTGCCAGCAGTTTTAAGGAATCGGACACTGAAGCTTTCTTT.

Many counts were recorded for this clonotype. V usage is TRBV24-1 and J usage is TRBJ1-5; D possibly corresponds to TRBD1 (6 bases). In germline, CDR1 is KGHDR, CDR2 SFDVKD. The CDR3 length is 17 residues. Trimming left V 0 bases short and J 0 bases short, with 11 bases between. Here the CDR3 reads CATSDLQTGYSNQPQHF. The CDR3 DNA follows: TGTGCCACCAGTGATTTGCAGACAGGTTATAGCAATCAGCCCCAGCATTTT.

This clonotype was seen many times. The chain employs TRBV28 and TRBJ2-3; 8 bases fit TRBD2. Germline-derived CDR1 and CDR2 are MDHEN and SYDVKM. Germline trimming cut 4 bases from V and 5 bases from J; bases unmatched to any gene: 5. There are 14 residues in the CDR3. CDR3 bases: TGTGCCAGCAGTTCCGGGACTAGAGAAGATACGCAGTATTTT. It codes for CASSSGTREDTQYF.

CDR3 sequence reads: CASGLVLFDRGARETQYF. DNA of the CDR3: TGTGCTAGTGGTTTGGTACTTTTCGACAGGGGGGCTCGGGAGACCCAGTACTTC. The V and J genes are TRBV12-5 and TRBJ2-5; 9 bases map to TRBD1. The CDR3 contains 18 residues. J gave up 5 bases and V 0 bases, and 13 bases lay outside the gene matches. Germline lookup yields CDR1 LGHNT and CDR2 FRNRAP.

This clonotype appeared many times. The rearrangement links TRBV3-1 to TRBJ2-3; 8 bases match TRBD2. Per the germline V gene, CDR1 is LGHDT and CDR2 is YNNKEL (reference sequence). The CDR3 spans 14 residues. After removal of 4 bases from V and 5 bases from J, the junction contained 5 bases not matched to a gene. The DNA of the CDR3 is TGTGCCAGCAGCCTCAGCGGGAGAATAGATACGCAGTATTTT. Encoded protein: CASSLSGRIDTQYF.

Notes on this clonotype: Since a much larger clone is just one base distant, this may be a read error. The chain carries TRBV10-2 and TRBJ1-2; D ambiguous. With 5 bases removed from V and 3 bases from J, the gap between germline ends came to 7 bases. Germline-derived CDR1 and CDR2 are WSHSY and SAAADI. The CDR3 runs to 12 residues. DNA of the CDR3: TGCGCCAGCAGTAAGGCCGACTATGGCTACACCTTC. Its translation is CASSKADYGYTF.

This clonotype was seen at least ten times. The J gene is TRBJ2-3, the V gene TRBV21-1; the table's D call, TRBD1, has no DNA check behind it. TRBV21-1 is marked as a pseudogene. The CDR3 spans 13 residues. The CDR3 loop is CASTGTLTDTQYF. In DNA form, the CDR3 reads TGTGCCAGCACCGGAACCCTGACAGATACGCAGTATTTT.

This clonotype was found many times. V is TRBV5-1 and J is TRBJ1-1; perhaps TRBD1 as D (6 bases). Germline V lookup: CDR1 SGHRS, CDR2 YFSETQ. V lost 5 bases, J lost 1 base, and 15 bases lay in between. CDR3 size: 15 residues. CDR3 DNA: TGCGCCAGCAGGGGGTCAGGGACAAAGAACACTGAAGCTTTCTTT. Amino acids: CASRGSGTKNTEAFF.

This clonotype was counted a few times. V and J are TRBV5-1 and TRBJ1-1; 10 bases agree with TRBD1. Germline CDR1 SGHRS, CDR2 YFSETQ. CDR3 size: 15 residues. Trimming took 2 bases from V and 5 from J; bases not matched to a gene: 6. The CDR3 DNA sequence: TGCGCCAGCAGCTTCGCAGGACAGGGGGTAACTGAAGCTTTCTTT. Protein: CASSFAGQGVTEAFF.

This clonotype was counted at least ten times. CDR3 in amino acids: CASGHFGGGYGYTF. In DNA, the CDR3 is TGTGCCAGCGGGCATTTCGGGGGAGGCTATGGCTACACCTTC. The chain employs TRBV7-2 and TRBJ1-2, with D perhaps TRBD1 (5 bases). The germline V gene encodes CDR1 SGHTA and CDR2 FQGNSA. Between the trimmed V and J ends, which lost 8 bases and 4 bases, there was a span of 17 bases. CDR3 size: 14 residues.

At least ten counts were recorded for this clonotype. J is TRBJ1-5 and V is TRBV10-3; D gene ambiguous. Deletions cut 0 bases from V and 7 bases from J, with 10 bases between. Germline CDR1 and CDR2: ENHRY and SYGVKD. The CDR3 runs 14 residues. This chain's CDR3 is CAISESPVGQPQHF. The CDR3 DNA reads as TGTGCCATCAGTGAGTCGCCAGTGGGGCAGCCCCAGCATTTT.

Ten or more counts support this clonotype. The chain has TRBV11-1 and TRBJ2-3, with 13 bases matching TRBD2. Germline V gene lookup returns CDR1 SGHAT and CDR2 FQDESV (reference sequence). CDR3 length: 17 amino acids. The trim removed 6 bases at V and 6 bases at J, leaving 12 bases unmatched. The CDR3 spells CASRKSGTSGAGDTQYF. CDR3 bases: TGTGCCAGCAGGAAATCCGGGACTAGCGGGGCTGGGGATACGCAGTATTTT.

At least ten counts were recorded for this clonotype. The chain has TRBV12-3 or TRBV12-4 and TRBJ1-1; D is ambiguous. V shed 3 bases and J shed 0 bases, with 11 bases lying between them. The CDR3 loop spans 15 amino acids. The CDR3 sequence: CASSFGAWLNTEAFF. The CDR3, as DNA: TGTGCCAGCAGTTTTGGTGCATGGTTGAACACTGAAGCTTTCTTT.

This clonotype was seen many times. The rearrangement joins TRBV11-3 to TRBJ2-1, with TRBD2 as a possible D gene (5 bases). The V gene's germline CDR1 is SGHNT and CDR2 YENEEA. The CDR3 has 16 residues. Trimming shortened V by 5 bases and J by 3 bases, and 17 bases separated the two germline ends. CDR3 in DNA: TGTGCCAGCAGCCCTCCCGGCGGGCTACACTACAATGAGCAGTTCTTC. Amino acids: CASSPPGGLHYNEQFF. Complete variable domain (other parts from reference TRBV11-3 and TRBJ2-1): EAGVVQSPRYKIIEKKQPVAFWCNPISGHNTLYWYLQNLGQGPELLIRYENEEAVDDSQLPKDRFSAERLKGVDSTLKIQPAELGDSAVYLCASSPPGGLHYNEQFFGPGTRLTVL.

This clonotype was seen ten or more times. The genes are TRBV2 and TRBJ1-2; D remains unclear. The germline gives CDR1 SNHLY, CDR2 FYNNEI. CDR3 length: 14 residues. Trimming cost V 3 bases and J 0 bases, with 8 bases left between them. This CDR3 is CASSDDTPNYGYTF. CDR3 bases: TGTGCCAGCAGTGATGACACCCCTAACTATGGCTACACCTTC.

This clonotype showed up many times. V usage is TRBV5-1 and J usage is TRBJ2-1, with TRBD2 matching over 8 bases. With V trimmed by 0 bases and J by 9 bases, 2 bases remained unmatched. The CDR3 spans 13 residues. Germline lookup yields CDR1 SGHRS and CDR2 YFSETQ. DNA for the CDR3: TGCGCCAGCAGCTTGGCTAGCGGGCCTGAGCAGTTCTTC. It translates to CASSLASGPEQFF.

This clonotype has more than one count but fewer than ten. This chain joins TRBV5-1 and TRBJ2-7; D is unresolved. Germline CDR1 is SGHRS and CDR2 is YFSETQ. This CDR3 is 13 amino acids long. Trimming removed 1 base at V and 3 bases at J, with 8 bases between. The CDR3 DNA sequence: TGCGCCAGCAGCTTGACAGCCAACTACGAGCAGTACTTC. It specifies CASSLTANYEQYF.

This clonotype was observed at least ten times. The chain has TRBV9 and TRBJ2-1, with D perhaps TRBD1 or TRBD2 (5 bases each). V dropped 1 base and J dropped 2 bases, with 10 bases sitting between them. Germline loops: CDR1 SGDLS, CDR2 YYNGEE. This CDR3 has 15 amino acids. The CDR3 DNA follows: TGTGCCAGCAGCGTAAGAGGGGATCCCTACAATGAGCAGTTCTTC. Translated: CASSVRGDPYNEQFF.

This clonotype occurred many times. The chain recombines TRBV4-2 with TRBJ2-7; maybe TRBD2 (6 bases). Germline-derived CDR1 and CDR2 are LGHNA and YNFKEQ. The CDR3 has 14 residues. V lost 5 bases, J lost 6 bases, and 17 bases lay in between. The CDR3 region has the DNA TGTGCCAGCAGCTCCCGACTAGTCGAAGGCGAGCAGTACTTC. Translation gives CASSSRLVEGEQYF.

This clonotype occurred many times. The V and J genes are TRBV4-1 and TRBJ1-2; D is ambiguous. The CDR3 loop spans 13 amino acids. Trimming stripped 0 bases from V and 4 bases from J, with 6 bases between. CDR1 and CDR2 (germline): MGHRA, YSYEKL. CDR3 region: CASSQDGSYGYTF. Written as DNA, the CDR3 is TGCGCCAGCAGCCAAGATGGTAGCTATGGCTACACCTTC.

At least ten counts were recorded for this clonotype. The rearrangement uses TRBV20-1 and TRBJ1-4; the D is unclear. The length of the CDR3 is 14 residues. V was clipped by 6 bases and J by 0 bases, with 11 bases between them. Germline V gene data show CDR1 as DFQATT and CDR2 as SNEGSKA (reference sequence). DNA for the CDR3: TGCAGTGCACCCCGCACTGCAACTAATGAAAAACTGTTTTTT. This codes for CSAPRTATNEKLFF.

V gene TRBV19 combines with J gene TRBJ2-5; 8 bases map to TRBD1. Germline V gene lookup returns CDR1 LNHDA and CDR2 SQIVND (reference sequence). V lost 5 bases, J lost 5 bases, and 4 bases stayed unmatched. The CDR3 is 13 residues long. The CDR3 sequence: CASSGQGEETQYF. The CDR3 DNA is TGTGCCAGTAGTGGACAGGGAGAGGAGACCCAGTACTTC.

This clonotype was picked up many times. The chain combines TRBV7-9 with TRBJ2-1, with D perhaps matching TRBD1 (6 bases). CDR3 size: 17 residues. CDR1 is SEHNR and CDR2 is FQNEAQ in the germline V gene (reference sequence). Trimming shortened V by 1 base and J by 7 bases, and 20 bases separated the two germline ends. DNA of the CDR3: TGTGCCAGCAGCTTAGTCCAGGGGCTTACCAAGGGGAATGAGCAGTTCTTC. This translates into CASSLVQGLTKGNEQFF.

This clonotype has only a few counts. V is TRBV10-3 and J is TRBJ2-7; 7 bases fit TRBD1. Germline loops: CDR1 ENHRY, CDR2 SYGVKD. With V trimmed by 10 bases and J by 4 bases, 10 bases remained unmatched. The CDR3 extends over 13 amino acids. CDR3 in DNA: TGTGCCACCGCCGGGACAGAAACTTACGAGCAGTACTTC. Its translation is CATAGTETYEQYF.

This clonotype was seen ten or more times. The chain links TRBV2 to TRBJ1-4; tentative D call: TRBD1 (6 bases). CDR1 SNHLY and CDR2 FYNNEI come from the germline V gene. The V end lost 6 bases, the J end lost 6 bases, and 17 bases lay between the germline ends. The CDR3 is made up of 15 amino acids. CDR3 in amino acids: CASSVRTVVYEKLFF. DNA for the CDR3: TGTGCCAGCAGCGTACGGACAGTCGTCTATGAAAAACTGTTTTTT.

This clonotype occurred many times. The chain links TRBV20-1 to TRBJ2-1; 7 nucleotides align to TRBD2. Germline V gene sequence: CDR1 DFQATT, CDR2 SNEGSKA (reference sequence). This CDR3 has 11 amino acids. Trimming at V came to 4 bases and at J to 10 bases, leaving 4 bases not matched to a gene. As DNA, the CDR3 is TGCAGTGCTATCACCGGGAGGGAGCAGTTCTTC. This sequence encodes CSAITGREQFF.

This clonotype was observed a handful of times. V and J are TRBV5-1 and TRBJ1-6; 8 bases agree with TRBD1. After removal of 4 bases from V and 10 bases from J, the junction contained 10 bases not matched to a gene. The CDR3 covers 15 residues. The germline CDR1 and CDR2 sequences are SGHRS and YFSETQ. Written as DNA, the CDR3 is TGCGCCAGCAGCCAACTACAGGGGGGGGAATCACCCCTCCACTTT. It encodes CASSQLQGGESPLHF.

In its sample, this clonotype was seen many times. The rearrangement links TRBV5-1 to TRBJ2-3, with 7 bases fitting TRBD2. This CDR3 region has 15 residues. Germline V gene lookup returns CDR1 SGHRS and CDR2 YFSETQ. The V gene end was trimmed by 2 bases and the J gene end by 5 bases; junction bases not matched to a gene: 8. The CDR3 is CASSFWTRGLDTQYF. CDR3 coding DNA: TGCGCCAGCAGCTTTTGGACTAGGGGATTAGATACGCAGTATTTT.